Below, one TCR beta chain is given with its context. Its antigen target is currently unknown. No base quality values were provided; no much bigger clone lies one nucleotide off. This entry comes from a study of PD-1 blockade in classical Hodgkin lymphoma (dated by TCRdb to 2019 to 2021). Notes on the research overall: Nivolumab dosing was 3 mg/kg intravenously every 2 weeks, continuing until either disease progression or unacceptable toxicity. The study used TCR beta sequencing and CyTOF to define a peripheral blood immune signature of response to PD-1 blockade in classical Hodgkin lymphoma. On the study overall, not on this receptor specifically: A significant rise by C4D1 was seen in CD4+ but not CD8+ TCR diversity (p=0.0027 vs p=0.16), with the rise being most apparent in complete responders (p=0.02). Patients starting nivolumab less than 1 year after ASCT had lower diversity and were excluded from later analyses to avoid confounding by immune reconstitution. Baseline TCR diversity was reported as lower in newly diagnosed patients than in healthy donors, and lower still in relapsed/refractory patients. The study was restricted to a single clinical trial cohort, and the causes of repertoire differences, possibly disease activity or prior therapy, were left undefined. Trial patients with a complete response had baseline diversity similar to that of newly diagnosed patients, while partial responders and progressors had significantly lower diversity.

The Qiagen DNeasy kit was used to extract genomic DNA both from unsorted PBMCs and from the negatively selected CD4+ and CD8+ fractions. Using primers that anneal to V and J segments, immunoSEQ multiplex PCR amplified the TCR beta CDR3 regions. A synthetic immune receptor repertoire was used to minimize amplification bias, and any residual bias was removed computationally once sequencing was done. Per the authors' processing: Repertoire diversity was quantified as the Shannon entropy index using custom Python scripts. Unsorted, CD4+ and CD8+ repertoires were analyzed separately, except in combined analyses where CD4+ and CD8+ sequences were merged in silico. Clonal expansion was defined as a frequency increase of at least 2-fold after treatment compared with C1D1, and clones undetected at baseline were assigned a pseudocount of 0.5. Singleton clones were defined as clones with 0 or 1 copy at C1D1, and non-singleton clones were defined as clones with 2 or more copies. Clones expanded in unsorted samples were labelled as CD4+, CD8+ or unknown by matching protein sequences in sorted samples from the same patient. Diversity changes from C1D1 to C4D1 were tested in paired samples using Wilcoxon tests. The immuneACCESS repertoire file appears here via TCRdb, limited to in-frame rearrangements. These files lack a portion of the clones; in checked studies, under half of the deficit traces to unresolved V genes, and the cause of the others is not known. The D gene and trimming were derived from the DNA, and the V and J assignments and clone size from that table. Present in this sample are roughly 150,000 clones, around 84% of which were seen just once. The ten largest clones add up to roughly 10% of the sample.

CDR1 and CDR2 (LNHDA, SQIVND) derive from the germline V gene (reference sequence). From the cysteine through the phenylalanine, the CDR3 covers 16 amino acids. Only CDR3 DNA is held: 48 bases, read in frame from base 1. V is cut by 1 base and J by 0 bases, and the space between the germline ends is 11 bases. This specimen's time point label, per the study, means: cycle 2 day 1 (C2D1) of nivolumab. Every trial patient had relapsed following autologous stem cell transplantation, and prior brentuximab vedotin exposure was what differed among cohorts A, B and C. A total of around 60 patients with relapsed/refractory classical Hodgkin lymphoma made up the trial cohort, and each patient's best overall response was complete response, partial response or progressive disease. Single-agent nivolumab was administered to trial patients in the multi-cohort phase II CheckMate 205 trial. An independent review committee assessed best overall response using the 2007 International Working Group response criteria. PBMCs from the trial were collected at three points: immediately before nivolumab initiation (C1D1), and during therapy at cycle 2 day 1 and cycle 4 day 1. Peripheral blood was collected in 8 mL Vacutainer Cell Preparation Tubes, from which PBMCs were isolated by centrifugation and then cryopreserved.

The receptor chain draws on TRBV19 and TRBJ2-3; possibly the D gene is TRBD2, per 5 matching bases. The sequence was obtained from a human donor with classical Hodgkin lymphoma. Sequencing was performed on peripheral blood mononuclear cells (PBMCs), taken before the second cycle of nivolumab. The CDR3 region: CASSIGRRFSTDTQYF. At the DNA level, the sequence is TGTGCCAGTAGTATAGGGAGGCGGTTTAGCACAGATACGCAGTATTTT.